These 3 T cell receptor beta chains originate from one sample sequenced in a study of T cell repertoires in cytomegalovirus infection. MiXCR, applied by TCRdb to the reads, yields one record per CDR3 protein. Of around 450,000 distinct CDR3 sequences listed, approximately 31% are singletons. Sequenced material: PBMCs. These receptors originate from a human donor in good health (CMV status not recorded). Some clones in this sample may be carry-over from other donors' samples.

This clonotype was counted many times. The J gene is TRBJ2-3, the V gene TRBV14; unclear D gene. The length of the CDR3 is 12 residues. CDR1 and CDR2 (germline): SGHDN, FVKESK. Trimming stripped 8 bases from V and 2 bases from J, with 8 bases between. CDR3 DNA sequence: TGTGCCAGCCGGGTTCTCACAGATACGCAGTATTTT. Amino acids: CASRVLTDTQYF.

V usage is TRBV4-2 and J usage is TRBJ1-1; 8 positions agree with TRBD1. CDR3 size: 15 residues. The V gene end was trimmed by 5 bases and the J gene end by 4 bases; junction bases not matched to a gene: 9. The V gene's germline CDR1 is LGHNA and CDR2 YNFKEQ. The CDR3 is CASSFTGGIGTEAFF. The CDR3 DNA is TGTGCCAGCAGCTTCACAGGGGGTATAGGCACTGAAGCTTTCTTT.

V usage is TRBV5-4 and J usage is TRBJ1-1; no reliable D call. This CDR3 spans 14 amino acids. V shed 4 bases and J shed 0 bases, with 10 bases lying between them. Looked up from germline, CDR1 is SGHNT and CDR2 is YYREEE (reference sequence). As DNA, the CDR3 is TGTGCCAGCAGCCCGGTGGGCTTGAACACTGAAGCTTTCTTT. This encodes CASSPVGLNTEAFF. Full variable domain (outside the CDR3, taken from reference TRBV5-4 and TRBJ1-1): ETGVTQSPTHLIKTRGQQVTLRCSSQSGHNTVSWYQQALGQGPQFIFQYYREEENGRGNFPPRFSGLQFPNYSSELNVNALELDDSALYLCASSPVGLNTEAFFGQGTRLTVV.